This T cell receptor beta chain is from a study of T-cell memory formation after mild COVID-19. Study-wide points: Among clones contracting day 15 to 85, CD4/CD8 was balanced, whereas later expanders leaned CD4+. Memory from before infection featured some responding clones, which suggests cross-reactive memory joined.

Trimming pared 2 bases from V and 5 bases from J, leaving 12 bases between. This CDR3 has 14 amino acids. The germline gives CDR1 MNHEY, CDR2 SVGAGI. Each CDR3 protein gets one entry after TCRdb re-called the 5' RACE reads with MiXCR. The repertoire includes approximately 400,000 distinct CDR3 sequences, more than 15% of them detected once, and around a fifth sits in the top ten. Details on this clonotype: Its antigen is not known.

Sequencing was carried out using PBMCs or a T cell subset sorted from them (not recorded which). The clonotype was recovered from a man aged 18 to 30 who had mild COVID-19 (a few samples of this study predate the infection). Cell type and time point are not known. The rearrangement uses TRBV6-5 and TRBJ2-5, with D perhaps assigned TRBD1 or TRBD2 (5 bases each). The CDR3 region is CASSYMGVVETQYF. In DNA, the CDR3 is TGTGCCAGCAGTTACATGGGGGTCGTGGAGACCCAGTACTTC.